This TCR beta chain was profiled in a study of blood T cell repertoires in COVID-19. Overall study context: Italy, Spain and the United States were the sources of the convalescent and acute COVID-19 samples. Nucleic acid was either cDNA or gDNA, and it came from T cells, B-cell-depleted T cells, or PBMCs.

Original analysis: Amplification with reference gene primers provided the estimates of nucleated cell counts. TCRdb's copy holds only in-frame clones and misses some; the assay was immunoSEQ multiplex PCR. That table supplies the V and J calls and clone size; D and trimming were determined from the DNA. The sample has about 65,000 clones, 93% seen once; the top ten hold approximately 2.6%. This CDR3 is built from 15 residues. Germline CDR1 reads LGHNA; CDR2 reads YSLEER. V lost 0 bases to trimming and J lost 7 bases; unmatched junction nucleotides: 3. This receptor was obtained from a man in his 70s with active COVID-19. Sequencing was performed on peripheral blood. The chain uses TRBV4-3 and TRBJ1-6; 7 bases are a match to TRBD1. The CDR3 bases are TGCGCCAGCAGCCAAGACGGGACAGCGAATTCACCCCTCCACTTT. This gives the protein CASSQDGTANSPLHF.